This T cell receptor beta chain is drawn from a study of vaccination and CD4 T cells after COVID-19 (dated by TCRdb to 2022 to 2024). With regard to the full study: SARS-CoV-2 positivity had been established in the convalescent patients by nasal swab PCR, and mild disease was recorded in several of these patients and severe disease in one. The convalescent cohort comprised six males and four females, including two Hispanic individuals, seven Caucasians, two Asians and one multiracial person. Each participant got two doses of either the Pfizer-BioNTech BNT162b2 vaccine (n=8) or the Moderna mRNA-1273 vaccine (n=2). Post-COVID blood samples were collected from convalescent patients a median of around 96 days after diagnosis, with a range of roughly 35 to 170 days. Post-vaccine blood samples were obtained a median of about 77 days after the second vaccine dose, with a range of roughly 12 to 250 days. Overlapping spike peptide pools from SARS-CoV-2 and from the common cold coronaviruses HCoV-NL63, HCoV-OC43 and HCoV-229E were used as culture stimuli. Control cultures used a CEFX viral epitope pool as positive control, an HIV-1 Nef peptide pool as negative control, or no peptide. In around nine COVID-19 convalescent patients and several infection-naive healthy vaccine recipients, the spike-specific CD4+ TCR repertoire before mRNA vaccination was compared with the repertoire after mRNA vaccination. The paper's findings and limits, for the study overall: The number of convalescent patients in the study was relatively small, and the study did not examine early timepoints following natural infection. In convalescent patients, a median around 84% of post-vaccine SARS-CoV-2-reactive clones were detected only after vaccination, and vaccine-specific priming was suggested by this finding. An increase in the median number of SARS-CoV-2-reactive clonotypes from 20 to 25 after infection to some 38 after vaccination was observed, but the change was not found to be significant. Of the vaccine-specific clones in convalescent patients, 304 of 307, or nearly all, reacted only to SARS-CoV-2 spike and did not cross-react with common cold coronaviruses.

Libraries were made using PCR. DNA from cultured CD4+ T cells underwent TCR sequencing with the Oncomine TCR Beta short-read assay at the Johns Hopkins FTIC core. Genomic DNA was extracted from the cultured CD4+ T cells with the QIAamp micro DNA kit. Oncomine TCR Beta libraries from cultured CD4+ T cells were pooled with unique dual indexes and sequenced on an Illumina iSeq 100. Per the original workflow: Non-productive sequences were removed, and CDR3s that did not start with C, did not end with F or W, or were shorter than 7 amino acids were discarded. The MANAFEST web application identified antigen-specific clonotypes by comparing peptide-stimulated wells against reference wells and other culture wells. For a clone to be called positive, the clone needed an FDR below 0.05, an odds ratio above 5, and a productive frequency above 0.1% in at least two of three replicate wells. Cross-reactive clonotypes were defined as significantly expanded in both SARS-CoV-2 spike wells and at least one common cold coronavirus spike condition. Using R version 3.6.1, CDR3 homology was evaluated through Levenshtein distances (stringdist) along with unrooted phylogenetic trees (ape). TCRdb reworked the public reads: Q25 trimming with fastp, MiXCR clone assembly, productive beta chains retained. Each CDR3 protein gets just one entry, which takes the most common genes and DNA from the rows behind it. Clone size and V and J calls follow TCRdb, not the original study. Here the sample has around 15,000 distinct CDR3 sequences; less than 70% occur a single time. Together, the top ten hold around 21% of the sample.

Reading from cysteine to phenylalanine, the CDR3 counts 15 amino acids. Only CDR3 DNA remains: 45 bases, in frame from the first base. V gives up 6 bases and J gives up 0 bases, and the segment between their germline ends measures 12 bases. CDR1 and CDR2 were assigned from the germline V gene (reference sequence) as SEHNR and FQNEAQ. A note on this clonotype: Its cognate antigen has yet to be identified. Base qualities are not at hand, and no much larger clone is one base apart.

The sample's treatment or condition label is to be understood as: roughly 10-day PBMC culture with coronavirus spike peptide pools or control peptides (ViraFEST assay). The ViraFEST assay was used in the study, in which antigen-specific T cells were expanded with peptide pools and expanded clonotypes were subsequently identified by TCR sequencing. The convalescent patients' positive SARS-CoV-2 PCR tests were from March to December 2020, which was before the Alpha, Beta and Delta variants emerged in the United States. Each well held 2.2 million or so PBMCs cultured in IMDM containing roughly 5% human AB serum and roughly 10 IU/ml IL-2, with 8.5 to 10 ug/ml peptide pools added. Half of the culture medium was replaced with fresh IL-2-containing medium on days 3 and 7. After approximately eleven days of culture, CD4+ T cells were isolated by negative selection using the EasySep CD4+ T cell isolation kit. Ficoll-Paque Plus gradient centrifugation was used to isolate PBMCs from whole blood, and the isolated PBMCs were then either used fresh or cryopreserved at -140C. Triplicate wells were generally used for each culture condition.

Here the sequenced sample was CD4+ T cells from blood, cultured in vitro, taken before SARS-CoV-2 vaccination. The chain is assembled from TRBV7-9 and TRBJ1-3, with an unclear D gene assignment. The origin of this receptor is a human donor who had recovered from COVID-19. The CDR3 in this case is CASSDGQASGNTIYF. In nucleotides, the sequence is TGTGCCAGCAGTGATGGCCAAGCCTCTGGAAACACCATATATTTT.